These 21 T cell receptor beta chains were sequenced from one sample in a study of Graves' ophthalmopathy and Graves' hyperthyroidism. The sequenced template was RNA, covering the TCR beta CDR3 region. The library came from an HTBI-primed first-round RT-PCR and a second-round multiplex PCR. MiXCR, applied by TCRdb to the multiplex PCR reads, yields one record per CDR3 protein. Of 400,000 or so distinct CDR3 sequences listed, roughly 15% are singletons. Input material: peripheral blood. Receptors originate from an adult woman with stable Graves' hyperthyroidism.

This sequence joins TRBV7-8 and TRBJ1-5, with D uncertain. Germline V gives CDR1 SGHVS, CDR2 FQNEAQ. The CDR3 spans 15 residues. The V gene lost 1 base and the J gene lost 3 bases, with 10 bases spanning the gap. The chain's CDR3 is CASSLDGSHNQPQHF. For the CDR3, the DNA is TGTGCCAGCAGCTTAGACGGCAGCCACAATCAGCCCCAGCATTTT.

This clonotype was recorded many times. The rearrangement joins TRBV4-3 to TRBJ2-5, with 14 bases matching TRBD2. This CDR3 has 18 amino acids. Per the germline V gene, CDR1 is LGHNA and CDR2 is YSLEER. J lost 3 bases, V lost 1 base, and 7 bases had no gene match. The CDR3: CASSQGVPGLAGEETQYF. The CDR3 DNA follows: TGCGCCAGCAGCCAAGGGGTCCCGGGACTAGCGGGAGAAGAGACCCAGTACTTC.

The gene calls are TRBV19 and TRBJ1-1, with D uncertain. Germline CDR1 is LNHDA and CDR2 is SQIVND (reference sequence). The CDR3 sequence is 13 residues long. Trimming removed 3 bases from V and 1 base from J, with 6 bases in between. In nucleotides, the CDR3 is TGTGCCAGTAGTATCGAGGGGAACACTGAAGCTTTCTTT. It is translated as CASSIEGNTEAFF.

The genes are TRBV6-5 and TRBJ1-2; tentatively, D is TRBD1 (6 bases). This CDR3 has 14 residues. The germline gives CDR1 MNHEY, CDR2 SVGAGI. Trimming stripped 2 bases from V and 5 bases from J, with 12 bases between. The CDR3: CASSYDRKSYGYTF. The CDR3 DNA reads TGTGCCAGCAGTTACGACAGGAAATCATATGGCTACACCTTC.

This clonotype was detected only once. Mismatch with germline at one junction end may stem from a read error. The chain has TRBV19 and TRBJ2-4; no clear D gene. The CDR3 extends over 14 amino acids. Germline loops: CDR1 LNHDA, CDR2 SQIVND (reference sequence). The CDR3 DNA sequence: TGTGCCAGTAGTATGTCGGACCAATTAAACATTAAGTACTTC. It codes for CASSMSDQLNIKYF.

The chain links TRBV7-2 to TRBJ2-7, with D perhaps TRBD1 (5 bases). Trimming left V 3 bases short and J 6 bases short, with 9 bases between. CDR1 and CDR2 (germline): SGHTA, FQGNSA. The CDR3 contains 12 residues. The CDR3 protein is CASSFRGGEQYF. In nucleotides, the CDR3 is TGTGCCAGCAGCTTTAGGGGTGGCGAGCAGTACTTC.

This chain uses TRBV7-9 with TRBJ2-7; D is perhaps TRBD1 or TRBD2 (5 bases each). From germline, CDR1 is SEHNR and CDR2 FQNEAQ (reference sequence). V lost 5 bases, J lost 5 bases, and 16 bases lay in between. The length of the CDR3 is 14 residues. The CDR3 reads CASSTTGTSHEQYF. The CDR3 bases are TGTGCCAGCAGCACCACGGGGACGTCCCACGAGCAGTACTTC.

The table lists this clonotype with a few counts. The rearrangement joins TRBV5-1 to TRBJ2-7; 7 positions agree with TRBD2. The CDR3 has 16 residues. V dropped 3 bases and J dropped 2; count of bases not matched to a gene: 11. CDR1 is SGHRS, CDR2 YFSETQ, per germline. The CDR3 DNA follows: TGCGCCAGCAGCTGGGGTCGTGGGCTAGCGGCCTACGAGCAGTACTTC. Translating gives CASSWGRGLAAYEQYF.

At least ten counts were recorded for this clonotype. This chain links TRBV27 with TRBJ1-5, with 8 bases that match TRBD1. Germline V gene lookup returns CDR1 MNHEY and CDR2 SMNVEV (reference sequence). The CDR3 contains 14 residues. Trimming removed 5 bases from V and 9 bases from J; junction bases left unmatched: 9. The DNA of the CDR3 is TGTGCCAGCAGTCCGGGGACAGGATCACGGCCCCAGCATTTT. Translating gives CASSPGTGSRPQHF.

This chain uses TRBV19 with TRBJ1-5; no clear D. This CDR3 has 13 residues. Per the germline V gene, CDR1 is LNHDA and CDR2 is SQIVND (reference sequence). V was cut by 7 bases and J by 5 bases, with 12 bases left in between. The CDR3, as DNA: TGTGCCAGTATGCAGGCTCTTCATCAGCCCCAGCATTTT. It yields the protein CASMQALHQPQHF.

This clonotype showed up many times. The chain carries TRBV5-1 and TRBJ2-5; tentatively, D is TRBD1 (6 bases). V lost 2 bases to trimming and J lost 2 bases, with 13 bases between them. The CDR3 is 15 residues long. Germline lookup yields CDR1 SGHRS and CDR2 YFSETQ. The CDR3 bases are TGCGCCAGCAGCTTCACCACAGGGACACAAGAGACCCAGTACTTC. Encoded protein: CASSFTTGTQETQYF.

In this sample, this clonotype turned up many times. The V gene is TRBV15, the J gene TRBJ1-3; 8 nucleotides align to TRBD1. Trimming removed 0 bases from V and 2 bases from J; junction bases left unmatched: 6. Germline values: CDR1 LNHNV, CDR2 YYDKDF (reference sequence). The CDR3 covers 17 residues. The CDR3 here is CATSRDRQGYPGNTIYF. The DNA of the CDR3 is TGTGCCACCAGCAGAGATCGACAGGGGTATCCTGGAAACACCATATATTTT.

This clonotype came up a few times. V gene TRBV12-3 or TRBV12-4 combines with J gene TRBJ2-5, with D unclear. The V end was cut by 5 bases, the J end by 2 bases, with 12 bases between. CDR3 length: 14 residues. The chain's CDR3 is CASSAMTIQETQYF. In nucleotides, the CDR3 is TGTGCCAGCAGTGCAATGACCATACAAGAGACCCAGTACTTC.

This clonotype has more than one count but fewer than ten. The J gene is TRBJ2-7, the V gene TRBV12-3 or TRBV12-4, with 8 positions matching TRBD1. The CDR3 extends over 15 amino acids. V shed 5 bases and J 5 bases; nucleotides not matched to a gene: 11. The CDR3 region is CASSHTDRGVHEQYF. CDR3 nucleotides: TGTGCCAGCAGTCACACCGACAGGGGAGTCCACGAGCAGTACTTC.

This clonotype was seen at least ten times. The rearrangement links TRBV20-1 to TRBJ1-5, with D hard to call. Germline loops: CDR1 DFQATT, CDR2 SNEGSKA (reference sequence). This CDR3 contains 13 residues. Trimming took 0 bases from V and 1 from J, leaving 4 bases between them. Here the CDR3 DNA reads TGCAGTGCTAGAGATCCCAGCAATCAGCCCCAGCATTTT. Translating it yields CSARDPSNQPQHF.

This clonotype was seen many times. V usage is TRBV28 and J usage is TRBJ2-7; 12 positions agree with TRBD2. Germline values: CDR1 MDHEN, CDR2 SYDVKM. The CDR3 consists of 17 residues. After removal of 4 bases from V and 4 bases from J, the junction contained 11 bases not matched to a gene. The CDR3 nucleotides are TGTGCCAGCAGTTCGCCTACGACTAGCGGGAGACCGTACGAGCAGTACTTC. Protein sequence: CASSSPTTSGRPYEQYF.

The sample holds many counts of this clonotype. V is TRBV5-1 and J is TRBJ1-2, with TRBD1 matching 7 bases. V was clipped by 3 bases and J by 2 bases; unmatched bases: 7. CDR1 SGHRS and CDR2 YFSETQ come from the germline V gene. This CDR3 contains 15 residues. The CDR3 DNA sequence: TGCGCCAGCAGCTCCCGACAGGGTATCAACTATGGCTACACCTTC. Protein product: CASSSRQGINYGYTF.

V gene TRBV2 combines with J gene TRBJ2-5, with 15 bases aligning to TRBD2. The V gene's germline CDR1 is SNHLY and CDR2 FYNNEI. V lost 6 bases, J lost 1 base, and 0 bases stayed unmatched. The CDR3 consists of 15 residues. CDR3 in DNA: TGTGCCAGCAGGGGACTAGCGGGGGGCCAAGAGACCCAGTACTTC. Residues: CASRGLAGGQETQYF.

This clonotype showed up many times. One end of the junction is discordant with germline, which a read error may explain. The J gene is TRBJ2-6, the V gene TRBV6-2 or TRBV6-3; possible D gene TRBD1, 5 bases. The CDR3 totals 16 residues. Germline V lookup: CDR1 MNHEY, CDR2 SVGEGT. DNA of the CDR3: TGTGCCAGCAGTTACGACCGGGTCTCTGGGGCCAACGTCCTGACCTTC. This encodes CASSYDRVSGANVLTF.

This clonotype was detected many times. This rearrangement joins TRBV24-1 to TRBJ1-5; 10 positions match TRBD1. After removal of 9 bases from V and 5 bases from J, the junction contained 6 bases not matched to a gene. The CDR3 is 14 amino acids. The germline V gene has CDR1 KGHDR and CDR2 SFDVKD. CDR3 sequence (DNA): TGTGCCACCGCCTCCGGGACAGGGGATCAGCCCCAGCATTTT. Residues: CATASGTGDQPQHF.

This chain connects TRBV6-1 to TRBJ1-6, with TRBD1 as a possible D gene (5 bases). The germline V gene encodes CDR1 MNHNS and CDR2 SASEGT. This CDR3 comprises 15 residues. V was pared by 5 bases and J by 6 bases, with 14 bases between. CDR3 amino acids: CASSPRTRFNSPLHF. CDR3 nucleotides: TGTGCCAGCAGTCCGCGGACAAGGTTTAATTCACCCCTCCACTTT.